A selection of T cell receptor beta chains follows, all from one sample in a study of T cell changes during pregnancy in multiple sclerosis. Repertoires were generated with immunoSEQ multiplex PCR, while TCRdb's copy carries only in-frame clones and drops some. The sample shows 36,000 or so clones, about 88% of them seen only once. The starting material was CD4+ T cells from peripheral blood mononuclear cells, obtained in the first trimester of pregnancy. Source of these receptors: a female donor with multiple sclerosis, enrolled in a pregnancy study. Each CDR3 is given with its conserved first and last residue. The D gene is left open where the match is weak. The size field is filled for only some rows; it gives once, few, many or a size class.

TRBV28,NA,TRBJ1-5,NA,TGTGCCAGCAGTTTGCCGGGAGTCGATCGCCGCCAGCATTTT,CASSLPGVDRRQHF
TRBV28,TRBD1,TRBJ1-5,NA,TGTGCCAGCAGCTGGGGCACAGGGGGCGCGGGAGCCCAGCATTTT,CASSWGTGGAGAQHF
TRBV5-1,NA,TRBJ2-2,NA,TGCGCCAGCAGTCTAACAGGGGGGGCCGGGGAGCTGTTTTTT,CASSLTGGAGELFF
TRBV5-1,NA,TRBJ1-1,NA,TGCGCCAGCAGCTTAGCCCCGAAGGGGACTGAAGCTTTCTTT,CASSLAPKGTEAFF
TRBV5-4,TRBD1,TRBJ1-5,NA,TGTGCCAGCAGCTTGGACCCCGGGACAGGGTGGCCCCAGCATTTT,CASSLDPGTGWPQHF
TRBV30,NA,TRBJ2-1,NA,TGTGCCTGGAGTAGATGGTCCAGGGGAGCGGGGAATGAGCAGTTCTTC,CAWSRWSRGAGNEQFF
TRBV2,TRBD2,TRBJ2-3,once,TGTGCCAGCAGTCCTCGGACTAGCGGGACCACAGATACGCAGTATTTT,CASSPRTSGTTDTQYF
TRBV7-8,TRBD2,TRBJ2-3,few,TGTGCCAGCAGCTTCCGTCGAGGGGCTAGCGGGGGGATCATCACAGATACGCAGTATTTT,CASSFRRGASGGIITDTQYF
TRBV6-1,TRBD2,TRBJ2-1,NA,TGTGCCAGCAGTGAGATAGGGGACTACGACAATGAGCAGTTCTTC,CASSEIGDYDNEQFF
TRBV10-2,TRBD1,TRBJ1-6,NA,TGCGCCAGCAGCAGGGGGTTTTCCTATAATTCACCCCTCCACTTT,CASSRGFSYNSPLHF
TRBV7-3,NA,TRBJ2-2,few,TGTGCCAGCAGCCCCAATGCGTGGACCGGGGAGCTGTTTTTT,CASSPNAWTGELFF
TRBV7-2,TRBD2,TRBJ2-7,NA,TGTGCCAGCAGCATTCCGGGCGGGGGCGAGCAGTACTTC,CASSIPGGGEQYF
TRBV2,NA,TRBJ2-7,NA,TGTGCCAGCAGTGGATCAGTTTTGGTCTGGGAGCAGTACTTC,CASSGSVLVWEQYF
TRBV14,TRBD2,TRBJ2-1,NA,TGTGCCAGCAGCCGACTAGCGACAAAGAGCTCCTACAATGAGCAGTTCTTC,CASSRLATKSSYNEQFF
TRBV5-1,TRBD2,TRBJ2-7,NA,TGCGCCAGCAGGGCGGGGGAGGTCTCCGAGCAGTACTTC,CASRAGEVSEQYF
TRBV5-6,NA,TRBJ1-2,NA,TGTGCCAGCAGCTTGTCATACAGGGCTGAGCTCTATGGCTACACCTTC,CASSLSYRAELYGYTF
TRBV5-4,NA,TRBJ2-3,NA,TGTGCCAGCAGCTTGGATGCAGGCAAATCGGATACGCAGTATTTT,CASSLDAGKSDTQYF
TRBV30,NA,TRBJ1-5,NA,TGTGCCTGGAGTGTAGCCAGGAACAATCAGCCCCAGCATTTT,CAWSVARNNQPQHF
TRBV5-4,TRBD2,TRBJ2-3,once,TGTGCCAGCAGCTCCCAACTAGCGGGTAGAAGCACAGATACGCAGTATTTT,CASSSQLAGRSTDTQYF
TRBV2,TRBD2,TRBJ2-3,NA,TGTGCCAGCAGTGGGGGGACTAGCGGGAGAGCTAAGGATACGCAGTATTTT,CASSGGTSGRAKDTQYF
TRBV5-1,NA,TRBJ1-4,NA,TGCGCCAGCAGCTTTCGAGGGCAGAATGAAAAACTGTTTTTT,CASSFRGQNEKLFF
TRBV27,TRBD1,TRBJ2-2,few,TGTGCCAGCAGTGTGAGGACAGGGGTTGCGTCCGGGGAGCTGTTTTTT,CASSVRTGVASGELFF